Presented here are 22 T cell receptor beta chains from one specimen sequenced in a study of shared clonotypes between healthy human individuals (dated by TCRdb to 2020 to 2022). Libraries were constructed by the immunoSEQ multiplex PCR assay. TCRdb holds this immuneACCESS table with in-frame rearrangements only. Some clones are missing; in checked studies, unresolved V genes explain under half, and the rest has no known cause. The sample table shows under 1,900,000 clones, and around 98.5% are seen once. In total, the top ten clones hold around 0.38% of the sample. The sample comprised naive CD4+ T cells sorted from blood. What this sample's cell subset or site label stands for: CD45RA+ positively selected. These receptors were obtained from a man aged 25 to 40 in good health.

This sequence joins TRBV10-3 and TRBJ1-5; D gene uncertain. CDR3 length equals 13 residues. Germline V gene data show CDR1 as ENHRY and CDR2 as SYGVKD. The ends were cut back, 4 bases at V and 5 bases at J, with 9 bases in the middle. The CDR3 bases are TGTGCCATCAGTGGTTCAGGCTATCAGCCCCAGCATTTT. It yields the protein CAISGSGYQPQHF.

The V call is TRBV6-1, the J call TRBJ1-2; D gene ambiguous. Trimming pared 2 bases from V and 7 bases from J, leaving 14 bases between. CDR1 MNHNS and CDR2 SASEGT come from the germline V gene. The CDR3 contains 14 residues. Written as DNA, the CDR3 is TGTGCCAGCAGTGAAAGGATGGAGCTAGGTGGCTACACCTTC. It yields the protein CASSERMELGGYTF.

The J gene is TRBJ1-1, the V gene TRBV6-6; perhaps TRBD1 as D (6 bases). Between the trimmed V and J ends, which lost 5 bases and 1 base, there was a span of 11 bases. The germline V gene encodes CDR1 MNHNY and CDR2 SVGAGI (reference sequence). This CDR3 is 14 amino acids long. The CDR3 nucleotides are TGTGCCAGCAGTGCGACAGGAACGAACACTGAAGCTTTCTTT. Protein: CASSATGTNTEAFF.

The chain uses TRBV7-3 and TRBJ2-2, with 11 bases identical to TRBD1. The CDR3 spans 19 residues. V lost 5 bases and J lost 5; bases outside the gene matches: 16. Germline-derived CDR1 and CDR2 are SGHTA and FQGTGA. The CDR3 loop reads CASSQRTGGASGVTGELFF. In DNA, the CDR3 is TGTGCCAGCAGCCAACGGACAGGGGGCGCGTCCGGGGTTACCGGGGAGCTGTTTTTT.

In its sample, this clone was seen once. The chain carries TRBV5-1 and TRBJ2-1; no clear D. V lost 4 bases and J 2 bases, leaving 10 bases between the germline ends. Germline V CDR1 and CDR2: SGHRS, YFSETQ. This CDR3 has 14 residues. CDR3 sequence: CASSAVAPYNEQFF. The CDR3, as DNA: TGCGCCAGCAGCGCCGTCGCCCCCTACAATGAGCAGTTCTTC.

This clone appeared once. V gene TRBV29-1 combines with J gene TRBJ2-1; D not certain. With 6 bases removed from V and 5 bases from J, the gap between germline ends came to 14 bases. CDR1 and CDR2 from the germline V gene are SQVTM and ANQGSEA. This CDR3 has 13 amino acids. This chain's CDR3 is CSVVKQTNNEQFF. The CDR3 bases are TGCAGCGTGGTAAAACAAACTAACAATGAGCAGTTCTTC.

This chain joins TRBV4-3 and TRBJ2-1; D uncertain. CDR1 is LGHNA and CDR2 is YSLEER in the germline V gene. Trimming pared 3 bases from V and 0 bases from J, leaving 18 bases between. The CDR3 runs 18 residues. The DNA of the CDR3 is TGCGCCAGCAGCCAGGATCCCCCGGGCGGAAGCTCCTACAATGAGCAGTTCTTC. It translates to CASSQDPPGGSSYNEQFF.

This chain joins TRBV15 and TRBJ2-1, with D unclear. The V gene's germline CDR1 is LNHNV and CDR2 YYDKDF (reference sequence). There are 13 residues in the CDR3. V was shortened by 4 bases and J by 6 bases, with 10 bases between the two germline ends. The CDR3 loop reads CATSMAPSNEQFF. CDR3 DNA sequence: TGTGCCACCAGCATGGCCCCGAGCAATGAGCAGTTCTTC.

J is TRBJ2-3 and V is TRBV15; 8 bases line up with TRBD2. Per germline, CDR1 LNHNV and CDR2 YYDKDF (reference sequence). The V and J ends lost 6 bases and 5 bases, in that order; junction bases with no gene match: 7. CDR3 length: 14 residues. CDR3 sequence: CATRTSAPGDTQYF. The CDR3 nucleotides are TGTGCCACCAGGACTAGCGCCCCCGGAGATACGCAGTATTTT. The variable domain in full, with the rest retrieved from reference TRBV15 and TRBJ2-3, is DAMVIQNPRYQVTQFGKPVTLSCSQTLNHNVMYWYQQKSSQAPKLLFHYYDKDFNNEADTPDNFQSRRPNTSFCFLDIRSPGLGDTAMYLCATRTSAPGDTQYFGPGTRLTVL.

This clone was observed a single time. The V and J genes are TRBV28 and TRBJ2-1; D not resolved. Trimming removed 3 bases from V and 8 bases from J, with 14 bases in between. The length of the CDR3 is 14 residues. CDR1 and CDR2 (germline): MDHEN, SYDVKM. The CDR3 is CASSLGLRFDEQFF. For the CDR3, the DNA is TGTGCCAGCAGTTTGGGCCTTAGGTTCGATGAGCAGTTCTTC.

The chain carries TRBV18 and TRBJ2-7; D is ambiguous. The germline gives CDR1 KGHSH, CDR2 LQKENI. Trimming pared 5 bases from V and 0 bases from J, leaving 8 bases between. The CDR3 has 13 amino acids. CDR3 in DNA: TGTGCCAGCTCAGTGACGCACTCCTACGAGCAGTACTTC. Residues: CASSVTHSYEQYF. The entire variable domain, with the rest obtained from reference TRBV18 and TRBJ2-7, is as follows: NAGVMQNPRHLVRRRGQEARLRCSPMKGHSHVYWYRQLPEEGLKFMVYLQKENIIDESGMPKERFSAEFPKEGPSILRIQQVVRGDSAAYFCASSVTHSYEQYFGPGTRLTVT.

A single count supports this clone. This chain joins TRBV18 and TRBJ2-3, with TRBD1 as a possible D gene (6 bases). CDR3 length: 15 residues. The V end lost 4 bases, the J end lost 0 bases, and 11 bases lay between the germline ends. The germline V gene has CDR1 KGHSH and CDR2 LQKENI. CDR3 DNA: TGTGCCAGCTCACTGGGGGCGGTGAGCACAGATACGCAGTATTTT. Protein product: CASSLGAVSTDTQYF.

The V call is TRBV5-1, the J call TRBJ2-7; D is perhaps TRBD2 (5 bases). The CDR3 loop spans 16 amino acids. Per the germline V gene, CDR1 is SGHRS and CDR2 is YFSETQ. With 0 bases removed from V and 9 bases from J, the gap between germline ends came to 22 bases. In DNA form, the CDR3 reads TGCGCCAGCAGCTTGGTCGTCGGGGATACACTCCCTGGGCAGTACTTC. As protein: CASSLVVGDTLPGQYF.

The chain combines TRBV6-6 with TRBJ1-5; D not certain. Germline V gene lookup returns CDR1 MNHNY and CDR2 SVGAGI (reference sequence). The CDR3 length is 15 residues. Trimming shortened V by 0 bases and J by 10 bases, and 16 bases separated the two germline ends. CDR3 residues: CASSYSSGSLRPQHF. CDR3 nucleotide sequence: TGTGCCAGCAGTTACTCATCAGGAAGCCTAAGACCCCAGCATTTT.

The CDR3 DNA is TGTGCCAGCAGCCCATTAGTTGGCGAGCAGTACTTC. Its protein is CASSPLVGEQYF. The rearrangement links TRBV7-6 to TRBJ2-7, with D hard to call. Trimming stripped 5 bases from V and 6 bases from J, with 11 bases between. Germline loops: CDR1 SGHVS, CDR2 FNYEAQ. This CDR3 has 12 amino acids.

V is TRBV11-2 and J is TRBJ2-1; D ambiguous. The CDR3 is made up of 16 amino acids. CDR1 and CDR2 (germline): SGHAT, FQNNGV. Trimming removed 4 bases at V and 0 bases at J, with 13 bases between. CDR3 nucleotide sequence: TGTGCCAGCAGCTGGCCCCGGGCGAGCTCCTACAATGAGCAGTTCTTC. As protein: CASSWPRASSYNEQFF.

The chain has TRBV4-3 and TRBJ2-1, with TRBD2 matching 10 bases. The CDR3 is 16 amino acids. With V trimmed by 0 bases and J by 7 bases, 6 bases remained unmatched. Germline V CDR1 and CDR2: LGHNA, YSLEER. This CDR3 reads CASSQEPLAGTNEQFF. The CDR3, as DNA: TGCGCCAGCAGCCAAGAACCACTAGCGGGAACAAATGAGCAGTTCTTC.

CDR3 nucleotide sequence: TGTGCCACCAGCAGGGCATCTGGACAGGGGACGGGCAATCAGCCCCAGCATTTT. It translates to CATSRASGQGTGNQPQHF. V gene TRBV15 combines with J gene TRBJ1-5; 9 nucleotides line up with TRBD1. The CDR3 is 18 residues long. Germline V lookup: CDR1 LNHNV, CDR2 YYDKDF (reference sequence). V lost 3 bases to trimming and J lost 2 bases; unmatched junction nucleotides: 11.

The V gene is TRBV15, the J gene TRBJ2-3; D remains unclear. V was trimmed by 3 bases and J by 1 base, leaving 5 bases between them. The germline V gene encodes CDR1 LNHNV and CDR2 YYDKDF (reference sequence). This CDR3 comprises 13 residues. CDR3 sequence (DNA): TGTGCCACCAGCAGTTGGGGCACAGATACGCAGTATTTT. Translation: CATSSWGTDTQYF.

V usage is TRBV28 and J usage is TRBJ2-7, with 8 bases fitting TRBD2. V dropped 7 bases and J dropped 1; count of bases not matched to a gene: 3. CDR1 and CDR2 from the germline V gene are MDHEN and SYDVKM. The CDR3 is 13 amino acids. The CDR3 reads CASIRGGSYEQYF. The CDR3 DNA reads as TGTGCCAGCATCCGGGGGGGATCCTACGAGCAGTACTTC. The entire variable domain, with the rest obtained from reference TRBV28 and TRBJ2-7, is as follows: DVKVTQSSRYLVKRTGEKVFLECVQDMDHENMFWYRQDPGLGLRLIYFSYDVKMKEKGDIPEGYSVSREKKERFSLILESASTNQTSMYLCASIRGGSYEQYFGPGTRLTVT.

V gene TRBV7-2 combines with J gene TRBJ1-1; a weak D match, TRBD1 (6 bases). CDR3 size: 12 residues. V lost 5 bases and J 5 bases, leaving 9 bases between the germline ends. The germline V gene encodes CDR1 SGHTA and CDR2 FQGNSA. The CDR3, as DNA: TGTGCCAGCAGCCGGACAGAAACTGAAGCTTTCTTT. As protein: CASSRTETEAFF.

This chain connects TRBV5-1 to TRBJ2-4; TRBD2 might be the D (5 bases). CDR1 is SGHRS, CDR2 YFSETQ, per germline. V lost 0 bases and J lost 8, with 12 bases in between. This CDR3 is 14 amino acids long. The DNA of the CDR3 is TGCGCCAGCAGCTTGGACGGCAGAGCGGACATTCAGTACTTC. Translation gives CASSLDGRADIQYF.